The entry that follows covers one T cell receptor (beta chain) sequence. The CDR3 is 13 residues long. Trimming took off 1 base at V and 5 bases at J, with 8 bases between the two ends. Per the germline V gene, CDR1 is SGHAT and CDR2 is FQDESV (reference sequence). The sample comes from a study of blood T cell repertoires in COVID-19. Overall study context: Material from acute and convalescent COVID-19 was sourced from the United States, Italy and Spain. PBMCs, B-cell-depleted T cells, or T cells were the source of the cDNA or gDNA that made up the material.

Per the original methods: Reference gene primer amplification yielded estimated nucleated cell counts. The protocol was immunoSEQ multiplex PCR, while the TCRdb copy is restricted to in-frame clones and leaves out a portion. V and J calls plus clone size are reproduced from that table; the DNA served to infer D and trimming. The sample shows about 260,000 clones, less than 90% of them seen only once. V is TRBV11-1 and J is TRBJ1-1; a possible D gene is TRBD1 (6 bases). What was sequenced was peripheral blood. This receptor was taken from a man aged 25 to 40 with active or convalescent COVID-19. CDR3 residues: CASSLVGGTEAFF. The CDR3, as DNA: TGTGCCAGCAGCTTAGTAGGGGGAACTGAAGCTTTCTTT.